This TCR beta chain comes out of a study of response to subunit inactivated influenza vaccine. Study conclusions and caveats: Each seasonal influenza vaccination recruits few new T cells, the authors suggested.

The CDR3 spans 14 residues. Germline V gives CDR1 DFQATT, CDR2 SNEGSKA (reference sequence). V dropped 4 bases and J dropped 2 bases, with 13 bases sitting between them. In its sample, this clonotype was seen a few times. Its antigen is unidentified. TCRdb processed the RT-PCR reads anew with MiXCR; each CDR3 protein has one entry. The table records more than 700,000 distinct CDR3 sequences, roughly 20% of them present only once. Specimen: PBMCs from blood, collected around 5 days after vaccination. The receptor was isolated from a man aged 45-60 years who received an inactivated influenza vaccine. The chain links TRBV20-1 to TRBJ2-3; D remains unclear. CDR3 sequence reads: CSAMGLGATDTQYF. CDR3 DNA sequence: TGCAGTGCTATGGGTCTAGGTGCCACAGATACGCAGTATTTT.